What follows are 6 T cell receptor beta chains derived from one specimen sequenced in a study of cytomegalovirus exposure and HLA in healthy donors. The PCR contained 60 Vbeta and 13 Jbeta primers. Assay: immunoSEQ multiplex PCR; the TCRdb copy retains only in-frame clones and omits some. Of about 130,000 clones in the sample, 8% to 11% are singletons; the top ten hold 4.6%. Sequencing was done on a sample of PBMCs. The source is a woman under 30 in good health and CMV-seropositive.

In this sample, this clone turned up a few times. The rearrangement links TRBV4-1 to TRBJ1-1; TRBD1 might be the D (5 bases). The CDR3 contains 15 residues. The germline V gene encodes CDR1 MGHRA and CDR2 YSYEKL. V lost 2 bases and J 0 bases, leaving 10 bases between the germline ends. The CDR3 coding sequence is TGCGCCAGCAGCCAATCGGGGGGAATGAACACTGAAGCTTTCTTT. This sequence encodes CASSQSGGMNTEAFF.

There are a few counts of this clone. CDR3 in amino acids: CASSILNEQFF. The CDR3 DNA follows: TGTGCCAGTAGTATCCTAAATGAGCAGTTCTTC. This chain links TRBV19 with TRBJ2-1; the D is unclear. V dropped 3 bases and J dropped 7 bases, with 4 bases sitting between them. CDR3 size: 11 residues. Germline-derived CDR1 and CDR2 are LNHDA and SQIVND (reference sequence).

This clone has just a few counts. The genes are TRBV5-6 and TRBJ1-1; no clear D gene. The germline V and J ends were trimmed by 4 bases and 0 bases, with 16 bases remaining between them. Germline V gene data show CDR1 as SGHDT and CDR2 as YYEEEE. The CDR3 runs 16 residues. The CDR3 DNA follows: TGTGCCAGCAGCGTTATCACTCGAGTCCTGAACACTGAAGCTTTCTTT. It translates to CASSVITRVLNTEAFF. The full variable domain, rest sourced from reference TRBV5-6 and TRBJ1-1, is DAGVTQSPTHLIKTRGQQVTLRCSPKSGHDTVSWYQQALGQGPQFIFQYYEEEERQRGNFPDRFSGHQFPNYSSELNVNALLLGDSALYLCASSVITRVLNTEAFFGQGTRLTVV.

This clone has a handful of counts. The V and J genes are TRBV19 and TRBJ2-5; maybe TRBD2 (6 bases). Germline-derived CDR1 and CDR2 are LNHDA and SQIVND (reference sequence). The V and J ends lost 5 bases and 5 bases respectively, with 6 bases between them. This CDR3 is 11 amino acids long. CDR3 in amino acids: CASSGGETQYF. CDR3 sequence (DNA): TGTGCCAGTAGTGGAGGGGAGACCCAGTACTTC.

The table lists this clone with a few counts. The gene calls are TRBV6-5 and TRBJ1-2, with TRBD1 matching over 10 bases. CDR1 is MNHEY and CDR2 is SVGAGI in the germline V gene. The ends lost 4 bases at V and 6 bases at J; junction bases unmatched: 8. The CDR3 loop spans 15 amino acids. The CDR3 DNA is TGTGCCAGCAGTTCCGGGACAGGGGAATTTGATGGCTACACCTTC. Translated, it gives CASSSGTGEFDGYTF.

The rearrangement links TRBV9 to TRBJ2-1, with 9 nucleotides matching TRBD2. The V and J ends lost 2 bases and 5 bases, in that order; junction bases with no gene match: 11. CDR3 length equals 17 residues. Germline V gene data show CDR1 as SGDLS and CDR2 as YYNGEE. This CDR3 is CASSVSPGLASDNEQFF. The DNA of the CDR3 is TGTGCCAGCAGCGTCAGTCCGGGACTAGCTTCCGACAATGAGCAGTTCTTC.